Given below is one T cell receptor beta chain in context. Its binding antigen is unknown. Per-base quality was not reported, and no clone a single base away is much larger than it. Each collaborating institution followed its own protocols to collect whole blood in K2EDTA tubes. For TCRbeta analysis, collaborators shipped samples in one of three forms: frozen whole blood, isolated PBMCs, or DNA extracted from either of those sample types. The immunoSEQ Assay, a bias-controlled multiplex PCR, was used to amplify TCRbeta CDR3 regions from genomic DNA. In the paper's pipeline: Within the assay, amplification of reference gene primers was used to estimate how many nucleated cells each sample contained. To quantify the absolute abundance of each unique TCRbeta CDR3 rearrangement, sequence reads were collapsed and filtered. Productive Simpson clonality was computed per sample as the square root of Simpson's diversity index over productive rearrangements. Entries here come from immuneACCESS through TCRdb and include only in-frame sequences with V and J called. Some clones fail to appear in such tables; in the studies checked, an unresolved V gene covers under half of the shortfall, and the cause of the remainder is unknown. The D gene and trimming were derived from the DNA, and the V and J assignments and clone size from that table. The sample table shows approximately 120,000 clones, and around 84% are seen once. Less than 8% of the sample lies in the top ten.

This sample is part of a study of blood T cell repertoires in COVID-19 (dated by TCRdb to the early 2020s). With regard to the full study: The collaborator samples originated in the United States, Italy and Spain and spanned the acute and convalescent phases of COVID-19. The prospective study material was composed of cDNA or gDNA derived from T cells, B-cell-depleted T cells, or PBMCs. Deeply sampled blood TCRbeta repertoires from subjects exposed to, actively infected with, or recovered from COVID-19 were included in the dataset. The repertoires were released in a freely available public database intended as a resource for research on the immune response to SARS-CoV-2. Samples came from the ongoing ImmuneRACE study (first 160 participants) plus 1,254 subjects from 6 global collaborators. Sample metadata almost always included a de-identified subject ID, COVID-19 status, age in years and sex. Where available, HLA class I and class II types were taken from metadata supplied by the sample provider and were not determined by assay-based typing. Points the paper makes about the study in general: The quantity of clinical and demographic metadata differed by source and by participant and was supplied without curation.

V has 4 bases trimmed and J has 3 bases trimmed; junction bases matching no gene number 14. From the cysteine up to the phenylalanine, the CDR3 has a length of 17 residues. The read is trimmed to its CDR3 DNA, 51 bases read in frame from base 1. The germline V gene provides CDR1 MGHRA and CDR2 YSYEKL. Sequenced input: peripheral blood. The rearranged segments are TRBV4-1 and TRBJ2-5; 7 junctional bases match TRBD2. The TCR sequence derives from a woman older than 75 with active or convalescent COVID-19. The DNA reads as follows: TGCGCCAGCAGCCCTAGCTCGTTCGGGAGGAGGAAAGAGACCCAGTACTTC. Its amino acids are CASSPSSFGRRKETQYF.